This T cell receptor beta chain derives from a study of shared clonotypes between healthy human individuals. The study, taken as a whole, reports: The study generally estimated greater richness for naive than memory subsets. The study's rarefaction showed incomplete sorted-subset sequencing despite large depth.

Naive CD8 cells, CD45RO-negative and positively selected for CCR7, excluded terminally differentiated effector memory CD45RA+ cells. With respect to this clone: The antigen remains unidentified.

Germline-derived CDR1 and CDR2 are LNHDA and SQIVND (reference sequence). The CDR3 spans 15 residues. V was shortened by 3 bases and J by 0 bases, with 9 bases between the two germline ends. Libraries were prepared by immunoSEQ multiplex PCR; TCRdb keeps only in-frame clonotypes and omits some of them. The sample comprises around 2.1 million clones, around 93% of which are singletons, and more than 1.5% rests with the top ten. Specimen: naive CD8+ T cells from PBMCs. The source of this sequence is a man aged 18 to 29 in good health. Some clones in this sample may be carry-over from other donors' samples. V is TRBV19 and J is TRBJ1-5; D is undetermined. CDR3 sequence: CASSITAYSNQPQHF. CDR3 coding DNA: TGTGCCAGTAGTATCACAGCTTATAGCAATCAGCCCCAGCATTTT.